This T cell receptor beta chain was found in a study of blood T cell repertoires in COVID-19. Study-level information: Samples taken during acute and convalescent COVID-19 were collected in the United States, Italy and Spain.

With V trimmed by 6 bases and J by 10 bases, 5 bases remained unmatched. The CDR3 runs 12 residues. Germline values: CDR1 MDHEN, CDR2 SYDVKM. Authors' methods: The authors estimated nucleated cell counts from reference gene primer amplification. Using immunoSEQ multiplex PCR, the repertoire was profiled, and TCRdb retains in-frame clones only, with some absent. That table furnishes V, J and clone size, whereas the DNA furnished D and trimming. The sample includes about 230,000 clones, approximately 87% of them seen just once. The sequence came from a woman aged 70-85 years with active or convalescent COVID-19. The sequencing input was peripheral blood. The V gene is TRBV28, the J gene TRBJ2-1, with TRBD1 identical over 8 bases. CDR3 sequence (DNA): TGTGCCAGCAGATTACGACAGGGGGAGCAGTTCTTC. Residues: CASRLRQGEQFF.